The source of this T cell receptor beta chain is a study of T cell repertoires in cytomegalovirus infection. Study-wide background: Alongside well-studied HLA-B-restricted CMV epitopes, recently identified HLA-C-restricted CMV epitopes were also used. Public TCR beta signature analysis indicated the presence of both CMV infection and matching HLA type. Study-wide results and limits: People with CMV and the relevant HLA were identified by cumulative public TCR beta family frequency. Clonotypes of TCR beta that were HLA-C-restricted and CMV-specific dominated the ex vivo response.

In the case of this clonotype: As yet, its antigen is unknown.

V shed 4 bases and J shed 4 bases, with 16 bases lying between them. The CDR3 totals 15 residues. CDR1 is MGHRA and CDR2 is YSYEKL in the germline V gene. From the reads, TCRdb called clonotypes with MiXCR, one entry per CDR3 protein. This table has roughly 860,000 distinct CDR3 sequences, approximately 29% appearing once. This rearrangement joins TRBV4-1 to TRBJ1-2, with D possibly TRBD1 on 5 matching bases. The TCR originated in a human donor in good health (CMV status not recorded). Some clones in this sample may be carry-over from other donors' samples. Sequenced material: cultured CD8+ T cells from PBMCs, taken from culture after CMV antigen stimulation. In DNA form, the CDR3 reads TGCGCCAGCAGCCCCGTCGGGGGAAGAGGCTATGGCTACACCTTC. Amino acids: CASSPVGGRGYGYTF.